This T cell receptor (beta chain) appears in the sequencing data of a study of Graves' ophthalmopathy and Graves' hyperthyroidism. Overall study findings and caveats: The 13-signature model separated ophthalmopathy from stable hyperthyroidism at almost 90% sensitivity and roughly 83% specificity. Most expanded clonotypes in thyroid above 0.001 frequency also showed up in blood.

This clonotype came up a few times. Antigen unknown. One junction end does not reproduce the germline sequence, and a read error may be involved. Ophthalmopathy donors' eye disease showed moderate-to-severe activity, CAS of at least 3, NOSPECS of at least 4 and duration under 3 months. Diagnostic conclusions were grounded in clinical symptoms, serum thyroxine, TRAb, thyroid ultrasound and orbital computed tomography. Beta-chain TCR CDR3 regions were amplified from RNA transcripts. Second-round multiplex PCR followed a first-round RT-PCR using HTBI primers. MiXCR was run by TCRdb on the multiplex PCR reads, yielding one entry per CDR3 protein. The table lists about 740,000 distinct CDR3 sequences, roughly 41% of them singletons. The CDR3 consists of 16 residues. The germline CDR1 and CDR2 sequences are WSHSY and SAAADI.

Sequenced sample: peripheral blood. The TCR comes from an adult man with Graves' ophthalmopathy. The genes are TRBV10-2 and TRBJ1-2; a possible D gene is TRBD1 (5 bases). CDR3 bases: TGTGCCAGCAGTTACGACATAAAGCAGGGCAACTATGGCTACACCTTC. As protein: CASSYDIKQGNYGYTF.